The 27 T cell receptor beta chains below all came from one sample that was sequenced in a study of cytomegalovirus exposure and HLA in healthy donors. TCRdb's copy holds only in-frame clones and misses some; the assay was immunoSEQ multiplex PCR. This sample yields about 140,000 clones, of which approximately 93% are seen a single time; 0.6% to 0.8% belongs to the top ten. The sequenced sample was PBMCs. Receptor source: a man between 18 and 29 years old in good health and CMV-seronegative.

The rearrangement links TRBV7-9 to TRBJ2-7; 7 bases match TRBD1. V shed 5 bases and J 2 bases; nucleotides not matched to a gene: 3. CDR3 size: 13 residues. Germline V lookup: CDR1 SEHNR, CDR2 FQNEAQ (reference sequence). CDR3 sequence (DNA): TGTGCCAGCAGCCCGACAGGGACCTACGAGCAGTACGTC. Amino acid sequence: CASSPTGTYEQYV.

The sample holds one count of this clone. An end of the junction differs from the germline gene, which may be a read error. The chain is built from TRBV5-1 and TRBJ1-1; tentatively, D is TRBD1 (5 bases). Looked up from germline, CDR1 is SGHRS and CDR2 is YFSETQ. The CDR3 has 15 amino acids. DNA of the CDR3: TGCGCCAGCAGTGGGGGGAGTATCTTGAATACTGAAGCTTTCTTT. Its translation: CASSGGSILNTEAFF.

The genes are TRBV30 and TRBJ2-1; 9 bases agree with TRBD2. CDR1 and CDR2 from the germline V gene are GTSNPN and SVGIG (reference sequence). The CDR3 covers 14 residues. With 5 bases clipped from V and 2 bases from J, the junction kept 4 bases outside the gene matches. The CDR3 is CAWVRGGPYNEQFF. The DNA of the CDR3 is TGTGCCTGGGTGCGGGGGGGACCCTACAATGAGCAGTTCTTC.

The gene calls are TRBV6-5 and TRBJ1-1; weak D call: TRBD1 (6 bases). Per the germline V gene, CDR1 is MNHEY and CDR2 is SVGAGI. This CDR3 has 14 residues. The V end was cut by 7 bases, the J end by 0 bases, with 12 bases between. The CDR3 sequence: CASTRTAVNTEAFF. DNA for the CDR3: TGTGCCAGCACCCGGACAGCCGTGAACACTGAAGCTTTCTTT.

The chain combines TRBV29-1 with TRBJ2-3, with D hard to call. The V and J ends lost 6 bases and 4 bases respectively, with 11 bases between them. CDR3 length: 12 amino acids. Germline loops: CDR1 SQVTM, CDR2 ANQGSEA. The CDR3 spells CSVLFGPDTQYF. CDR3 nucleotide sequence: TGCAGCGTCCTCTTTGGCCCAGATACGCAGTATTTT.

The V and J genes are TRBV27 and TRBJ1-4; D is uncertain. This CDR3 is built from 13 residues. Deletions cut 6 bases from V and 7 bases from J, with 12 bases between. Germline loops: CDR1 MNHEY, CDR2 SMNVEV (reference sequence). The CDR3 here is CASRIWGGEKLFF. The CDR3 coding sequence is TGTGCCAGCAGGATATGGGGAGGTGAAAAACTGTTTTTT.

The chain employs TRBV27 and TRBJ2-7; D is possibly TRBD2 (6 bases). The CDR3 length is 18 residues. Germline assignment: CDR1 MNHEY and CDR2 SMNVEV (reference sequence). V lost 8 bases, J lost 2 bases, and 28 bases lay in between. The CDR3, as DNA: TGTGCCAGCCGGCAACTCATCGCGGGGCACGTGAACCCCTACGAGCAGTACTTC. As protein: CASRQLIAGHVNPYEQYF.

This clone was seen only once. V usage is TRBV11-3 and J usage is TRBJ2-2, with 7 nucleotides matching TRBD1. Germline V gene lookup returns CDR1 SGHNT and CDR2 YENEEA. Trimming removed 6 bases from V and 4 bases from J; junction bases left unmatched: 5. The CDR3 extends over 14 amino acids. The DNA of the CDR3 is TGTGCCAGCAGAGGACAGGAATCCACCGGGGAGCTGTTTTTT. Its translation: CASRGQESTGELFF.

This chain links TRBV4-1 with TRBJ2-5; 16 bases are shared with TRBD2. CDR3 length equals 17 residues. CDR1 MGHRA and CDR2 YSYEKL come from the germline V gene. The V and J ends lost 0 bases and 5 bases, in that order; junction bases with no gene match: 3. CDR3 region: CASSQDTGLAGGETQYF. Written as DNA, the CDR3 is TGCGCCAGCAGCCAAGATACGGGACTAGCGGGGGGGGAGACCCAGTACTTC.

This sequence joins TRBV25-1 and TRBJ2-5; 8 positions agree with TRBD1. Trimming cost V 4 bases and J 4 bases; bases outside gene matches: 5. Germline V gives CDR1 MGHDK, CDR2 SYGVNS. The CDR3 is made up of 14 amino acids. CDR3 nucleotides: TGTGCCAGCAGTGTGCAGGGGGCGCGAGAGACCCAGTACTTC. This sequence encodes CASSVQGARETQYF. The whole variable domain, filled in from reference TRBV25-1 and TRBJ2-5, reads EADIYQTPRYLVIGTGKKITLECSQTMGHDKMYWYQQDPGMELHLIHYSYGVNSTEKGDLSSESTVSRIRTEHFPLTLESARPSHTSQYLCASSVQGARETQYFGPGTRLLVL.

The chain carries TRBV5-4 and TRBJ1-3; D might be TRBD1 (5 bases). CDR3 length: 15 amino acids. In germline, CDR1 is SGHNT, CDR2 YYREEE (reference sequence). V lost 0 bases and J lost 1, with 8 bases in between. CDR3 nucleotide sequence: TGTGCCAGCAGCTTGGTATCAGGGTCTGGAAACACCATATATTTT. Translation: CASSLVSGSGNTIYF.

This chain uses TRBV25-1 with TRBJ1-5; 9 nucleotides agree with TRBD1. The CDR3 is 15 residues long. Germline V gives CDR1 MGHDK, CDR2 SYGVNS. V trimming: 2 bases; J trimming: 7 bases; junction bases outside the gene matches: 6. The CDR3 is CASSEGDRDSQPQHF. As DNA, the CDR3 is TGTGCCAGCAGTGAAGGGGACAGGGACAGCCAGCCCCAGCATTTT.

This chain links TRBV11-2 with TRBJ2-7, with TRBD2 as a possible D gene (7 bases). The germline V gene encodes CDR1 SGHAT and CDR2 FQNNGV. The V gene lost 2 bases and the J gene lost 6 bases, with 20 bases spanning the gap. This CDR3 is 16 amino acids long. The DNA for the CDR3 is TGTGCCAGCAGCTTAATCGGTCTCGGGGGGCGATCCGAGCAGTACTTC. This translates into CASSLIGLGGRSEQYF.

The rearrangement joins TRBV7-6 to TRBJ2-5; D possibly corresponds to TRBD2 (6 bases). CDR1 is SGHVS and CDR2 is FNYEAQ in the germline V gene. The CDR3 has 14 residues. Trimming took 6 bases from V and 3 from J, leaving 14 bases between them. CDR3 coding DNA: TGTGCCAGCAGGGGGGTTGGCGGGGAAGAGACCCAGTACTTC. This gives the protein CASRGVGGEETQYF.

The V and J genes are TRBV27 and TRBJ1-2; 11 bases map to TRBD1. CDR3 length: 15 amino acids. Germline V gene data show CDR1 as MNHEY and CDR2 as SMNVEV (reference sequence). The ends lost 3 bases at V and 12 bases at J; junction bases unmatched: 12. DNA for the CDR3: TGTGCCAGCAGTTTGTCCCCCGGGACAGGGGGGATCCACACCTTC. Translating it yields CASSLSPGTGGIHTF.

The V call is TRBV5-4, the J call TRBJ1-3, with 7 bases matching TRBD1. Per the germline V gene, CDR1 is SGHNT and CDR2 is YYREEE (reference sequence). CDR3 size: 14 residues. V lost 3 bases, J lost 4 bases, and 4 bases stayed unmatched. CDR3 in DNA: TGTGCCAGCAGCTCAGGGACAGACGGAAACACCATATATTTT. Translated, it gives CASSSGTDGNTIYF.

The chain recombines TRBV5-1 with TRBJ1-5, with 7 bases that match TRBD1. Germline-derived CDR1 and CDR2 are SGHRS and YFSETQ. J lost 6 bases, V lost 1 base, and 13 bases had no gene match. The CDR3 is 17 residues long. This CDR3 is CASSLNPTGTVGQPQHF. For the CDR3, the DNA is TGCGCCAGCAGCTTGAACCCGACAGGGACGGTGGGTCAGCCCCAGCATTTT.

The chain has TRBV7-9 and TRBJ1-1; D perhaps matches TRBD1 (5 bases). The CDR3 spans 12 residues. Germline-derived CDR1 and CDR2 are SEHNR and FQNEAQ (reference sequence). V lost 5 bases to trimming and J lost 5 bases, with 9 bases between them. The CDR3 nucleotides read TGTGCCAGCAGCCAGGGTTGGACTGAAGCTTTCTTT. Protein: CASSQGWTEAFF. The complete variable domain, with remaining parts taken from reference TRBV7-9 and TRBJ1-1, reads DTGVSQNPRHKITKRGQNVTFRCDPISEHNRLYWYRQTLGQGPEFLTYFQNEAQLEKSRLLSDRFSAERPKGSFSTLEIQRTEQGDSAMYLCASSQGWTEAFFGQGTRLTVV.

J is TRBJ2-7 and V is TRBV21-1; TRBD2, the table's D call, was not compared with the DNA. TRBV21-1 is a pseudogene segment. CDR3 size: 15 residues. The CDR3 DNA follows: TGTGCCAGCAGCCCAGAGAGGTGGGTCCCCTACGAGCAGTACGTC. Its protein product is CASSPERWVPYEQYV.

The chain recombines TRBV27 with TRBJ2-5, with 8 bases that match TRBD1. The CDR3 is 15 residues long. CDR1 and CDR2 (germline): MNHEY, SMNVEV (reference sequence). The V gene end was trimmed by 4 bases and the J gene end by 4 bases; junction bases not matched to a gene: 8. In DNA, the CDR3 is TGTGCCAGCAGTTCAAGGACAGGGTGGGGAGAGACCCAGTACTTC. Protein sequence: CASSSRTGWGETQYF.

This clone was counted only a few times. Written as DNA, the CDR3 is TGCGCCAGCAGCCTTGACATGACAGGTAATCAGCCCCAGCATTTT. Translation: CASSLDMTGNQPQHF. The chain is built from TRBV4-1 and TRBJ1-5, with D possibly matching TRBD1 (6 bases). The germline V gene has CDR1 MGHRA and CDR2 YSYEKL. The CDR3 is 15 amino acids. Deletions cut 4 bases from V and 4 bases from J, with 14 bases between.

The CDR3 coding sequence is TGTGCCAGCAGTTACACCCAGGGGATGTGGGAGACCCAGTACTTC. Its protein product is CASSYTQGMWETQYF. The rearrangement links TRBV6-5 to TRBJ2-5; a weak D match, TRBD1 (6 bases). The germline CDR1 and CDR2 sequences are MNHEY and SVGAGI. CDR3 length: 15 amino acids. V shed 2 bases and J shed 5 bases, with 15 bases lying between them.

The CDR3 nucleotides are TGTGCCAGCAGCACACACGGGACAGGGTCCGGAGAGACCCAGTACTTC. This encodes CASSTHGTGSGETQYF. The V and J genes are TRBV7-9 and TRBJ2-5; 9 nucleotides agree with TRBD1. This CDR3 is 16 amino acids long. Looked up from germline, CDR1 is SEHNR and CDR2 is FQNEAQ (reference sequence). V gave up 5 bases and J gave up 4 bases; unmatched junction bases: 11.

The J gene is TRBJ2-3, the V gene TRBV5-8; 9 bases map to TRBD2. The length of the CDR3 is 15 residues. The J segment lost 0 bases and the V segment lost 6 bases, leaving 5 bases of the junction unmatched. The germline V gene encodes CDR1 SGHTS and CDR2 YDEGEE. The CDR3 loop reads CASTLAGPSTDTQYF. The CDR3 DNA is TGTGCCAGCACCCTAGCGGGACCTAGCACAGATACGCAGTATTTT.

This rearrangement joins TRBV9 to TRBJ1-4; 9 bases are shared with TRBD1. In germline, CDR1 is SGDLS, CDR2 YYNGEE. V dropped 2 bases and J dropped 11; count of bases not matched to a gene: 10. This CDR3 has 15 amino acids. CDR3 amino acids: CASSVAGQGREKLFF. DNA of the CDR3: TGTGCCAGCAGCGTCGCGGGACAGGGTCGCGAGAAACTGTTTTTT. Full variable domain (remainder filled in from reference TRBV9 and TRBJ1-4): DSGVTQTPKHLITATGQRVTLRCSPRSGDLSVYWYQQSLDQGLQFLIQYYNGEERAKGNILERFSAQQFPDLHSELNLSSLELGDSALYFCASSVAGQGREKLFFGSGTQLSVL.

V is TRBV7-9 and J is TRBJ1-1, with D uncertain. The CDR3 length is 15 residues. Germline CDR1 is SEHNR and CDR2 is FQNEAQ (reference sequence). V lost 0 bases and J 4 bases, leaving 12 bases between the germline ends. CDR3 DNA: TGTGCCAGCAGCTTAGCGCGGGTTATCGGCACTGAAGCTTTCTTT. Residues: CASSLARVIGTEAFF.

Only one count was recorded for this clone. This rearrangement joins TRBV29-1 to TRBJ2-1, with 11 nucleotides matching TRBD1. CDR1 and CDR2 (germline): SQVTM, ANQGSEA. The CDR3 consists of 20 residues. V dropped 3 bases and J dropped 2; count of bases not matched to a gene: 18. The CDR3 sequence is CSVDPLLGQGGNKAYNEQFF. In DNA form, the CDR3 reads TGCAGCGTTGATCCCCTACTGGGACAGGGGGGGAACAAGGCCTACAATGAGCAGTTCTTC.